This is a list of T cell receptor beta chains from one sample in a study of neurological immune-mediated disorders. MiXCR, run by TCRdb on the 5' RACE reads, gives a single entry per CDR3 protein. In the table there are more than 45,000 distinct CDR3 sequences, around 4% of which are singletons. Sequences were obtained from PBMCs. The receptor source for this set is a man younger than 40 with multiple sclerosis. The CDR3 runs from the conserved cysteine through the conserved F or W. Fields, in order: V gene, J gene, D gene, clone size, CDR3 protein. A D gene is named only where the DNA matches it firmly. The size field reads once, few, many or a size class.

V gene: TRBV6-5
J gene: TRBJ2-1
D gene: TRBD2
clone size: few
CDR3 protein: CASSYEAGNEQFF

V gene: TRBV6-5
J gene: TRBJ2-7
D gene: -
clone size: many
CDR3 protein: CASSPKAGLTRLRF

V gene: TRBV7-6
J gene: TRBJ2-1
D gene: -
clone size: few
CDR3 protein: CASSSGTRNEQFF

V gene: TRBV10-3
J gene: TRBJ2-5
D gene: -
clone size: many
CDR3 protein: CAISDYGARETQYF

V gene: TRBV3-1
J gene: TRBJ1-1
D gene: -
clone size: many
CDR3 protein: CASSQASRYTEAFF

V gene: TRBV6-1
J gene: TRBJ2-6
D gene: TRBD2
clone size: many
CDR3 protein: CASSASGSGANVLTF

V gene: TRBV20-1
J gene: TRBJ1-2
D gene: TRBD1
clone size: many
CDR3 protein: CSARAGQGFNYGYTF

V gene: TRBV28
J gene: TRBJ1-4
D gene: -
clone size: many
CDR3 protein: CASSSGQQNEKLFF

V gene: TRBV28
J gene: TRBJ2-7
D gene: TRBD1
clone size: many
CDR3 protein: CATGQGSSYEQYF

V gene: TRBV20-1
J gene: TRBJ1-5
D gene: TRBD1
clone size: many
CDR3 protein: CSARATGASQPQHF

V gene: TRBV18
J gene: TRBJ2-7
D gene: TRBD1
clone size: many
CDR3 protein: CASSPGQAGSYEQYF

V gene: TRBV9
J gene: TRBJ2-2
D gene: -
clone size: many
CDR3 protein: CASSRDAGELFF

V gene: TRBV20-1
J gene: TRBJ2-2
D gene: TRBD2
clone size: many
CDR3 protein: CSAGGGADGGELFF

V gene: TRBV6-5
J gene: TRBJ2-3
D gene: TRBD2
clone size: many
CDR3 protein: CASSPKLGLAGTTDTQYF

V gene: TRBV6-5
J gene: TRBJ2-7
D gene: -
clone size: many
CDR3 protein: CASSYQRASYEQYF

V gene: TRBV7-2
J gene: TRBJ2-1
D gene: TRBD2
clone size: many
CDR3 protein: CASSPRGTSGGWEQFF